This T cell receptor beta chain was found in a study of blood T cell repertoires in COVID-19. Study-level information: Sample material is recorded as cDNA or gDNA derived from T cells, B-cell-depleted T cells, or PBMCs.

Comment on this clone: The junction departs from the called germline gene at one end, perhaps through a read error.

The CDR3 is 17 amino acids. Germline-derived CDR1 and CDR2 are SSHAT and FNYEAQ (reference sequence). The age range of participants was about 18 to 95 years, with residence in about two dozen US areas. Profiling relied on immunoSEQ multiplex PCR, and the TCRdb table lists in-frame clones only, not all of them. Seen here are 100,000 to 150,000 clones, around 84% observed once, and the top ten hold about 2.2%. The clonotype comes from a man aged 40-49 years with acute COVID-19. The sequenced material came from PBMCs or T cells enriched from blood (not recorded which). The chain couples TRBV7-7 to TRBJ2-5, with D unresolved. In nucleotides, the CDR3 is TGTGCTAGCAGCTTACGTGGCGGCGGAACGGCCCAAGAGACCCAGTACTTC. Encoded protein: CASSLRGGGTAQETQYF.